Presented here are 22 T cell receptor beta chains from one specimen sequenced in a study of CD8+CD57+ T cells in acquired aplastic anemia. By flow cytometry, patients selected for sequencing had shown an expansion of CD8+CD57+ cells. TCR beta VDJ and CDR3 were profiled, and genomic DNA was the template. Via MiXCR, TCRdb re-called the reads, giving one row per CDR3 protein. The data contain some 98,000 distinct CDR3 sequences, approximately 73% of them singletons. Sequenced sample: sorted CD4+, CD8+, or CD8+CD57+ T cells (not recorded which) from PBMCs. The receptors were gathered from a human donor with aplastic anemia.

The rearrangement links TRBV15 to TRBJ1-2; TRBD1 matches at 9 bases. The CDR3 is 15 residues long. Germline lookup yields CDR1 LNHNV and CDR2 YYDKDF (reference sequence). Unmatched junction bases numbered 7, after V lost 8 bases and J lost 0 bases. The CDR3 reads CATGTGGPPNYGYTF. The CDR3 DNA reads as TGTGCCACCGGTACAGGGGGCCCTCCTAACTATGGCTACACCTTC. The full variable domain, in which reference TRBV15 and TRBJ1-2 provide the parts outside the CDR3, is DAMVIQNPRYQVTQFGKPVTLSCSQTLNHNVMYWYQQKSSQAPKLLFHYYDKDFNNEADTPDNFQSRRPNTSFCFLDIRSPGLGDTAMYLCATGTGGPPNYGYTFGSGTRLTVV.

This chain uses TRBV4-2 with TRBJ2-6; no clear D gene. Deletions cut 1 base from V and 2 bases from J, with 6 bases between. In germline, CDR1 is LGHNA, CDR2 YNFKEQ. This CDR3 is built from 15 residues. CDR3 amino acids: CASSQAPAGANVLTF. DNA of the CDR3: TGTGCCAGCAGCCAAGCCCCGGCTGGGGCCAACGTCCTGACTTTC.

This clonotype was counted between two and nine times. The V and J genes are TRBV7-2 and TRBJ2-7; D unclear. Germline CDR1 is SGHTA and CDR2 is FQGNSA. V dropped 5 bases and J dropped 6 bases, with 8 bases sitting between them. This CDR3 region has 11 residues. CDR3 loop: CASSPSTEQYF. CDR3 coding DNA: TGTGCCAGCAGCCCGTCGACCGAGCAGTACTTC.

This clonotype was counted a single time. The chain combines TRBV19 with TRBJ2-3, with D unresolved. The germline V and J ends were trimmed by 1 base and 6 bases, with 14 bases remaining between them. CDR3 length: 15 amino acids. The germline V gene encodes CDR1 LNHDA and CDR2 SQIVND (reference sequence). The CDR3 loop reads CASSIGRTSRDTQYF. The CDR3 nucleotides read TGTGCCAGTAGTATAGGACGAACCTCCCGGGATACGCAGTATTTT.

The chain joins TRBV15 to TRBJ2-5, with D hard to call. Germline loops: CDR1 LNHNV, CDR2 YYDKDF (reference sequence). V was trimmed by 1 base and J by 3 bases, leaving 6 bases between them. The CDR3 sequence is 13 residues long. The CDR3 coding sequence is TGTGCCACCAGCAGAGGAGACAAAGAGACCCAGTACTTC. Protein: CATSRGDKETQYF.

This chain joins TRBV7-9 and TRBJ2-1; D might be TRBD1 or TRBD2, each matching 5 bases. Germline CDR1 reads SEHNR; CDR2 reads FQNEAQ (reference sequence). The CDR3 sequence is 13 residues long. Trimming stripped 2 bases from V and 15 bases from J, with 17 bases between. DNA for the CDR3: TGTGCCAGCAGCTTACCGGGACCCGCCTCGCCGTTCTTC. As protein: CASSLPGPASPFF. The variable domain in full, with the rest retrieved from reference TRBV7-9 and TRBJ2-1, is DTGVSQNPRHKITKRGQNVTFRCDPISEHNRLYWYRQTLGQGPEFLTYFQNEAQLEKSRLLSDRFSAERPKGSFSTLEIQRTEQGDSAMYLCASSLPGPASPFFGPGTRLTVL.

The V gene is TRBV10-3, the J gene TRBJ1-5, with D hard to call. V was pared by 2 bases and J by 5 bases, with 4 bases between. The CDR3 sequence is 12 residues long. Germline CDR1 ENHRY, CDR2 SYGVKD. The DNA of the CDR3 is TGTGCCATCAGTGAGGTGGATCAGCCCCAGCATTTT. It translates to CAISEVDQPQHF.

This clonotype was picked up a small number of times. This CDR3 reads CAISEALGQGDNYEQYF. CDR3 nucleotide sequence: TGTGCCATCAGTGAGGCCCTAGGACAGGGGGACAACTACGAGCAGTACTTC. This chain joins TRBV10-3 and TRBJ2-7, with 10 bases that match TRBD1. The CDR3 is made up of 17 amino acids. With V trimmed by 2 bases and J by 3 bases, 10 bases remained unmatched. The germline gives CDR1 ENHRY, CDR2 SYGVKD.

The chain joins TRBV6-1 to TRBJ1-2; no definite D call. Germline V CDR1 and CDR2: MNHNS, SASEGT. With 9 bases removed from V and 4 bases from J, the gap between germline ends came to 15 bases. CDR3 size: 13 residues. For the CDR3, the DNA is TGTGCCAGTACCTGGGCGTTAAGCTATGGCTACACCTTC. Its protein product is CASTWALSYGYTF.

The genes are TRBV5-1 and TRBJ1-5, with 7 positions matching TRBD1. The germline V gene encodes CDR1 SGHRS and CDR2 YFSETQ. V trimming: 5 bases; J trimming: 5 bases; junction bases outside the gene matches: 4. CDR3 length: 13 amino acids. The CDR3 spells CASRRDSDQPQHF. Written as DNA, the CDR3 is TGCGCCAGCAGGAGGGACAGCGATCAGCCCCAGCATTTT.

The CDR3 sequence is CASTGRQGALGYTF. For the CDR3, the DNA is TGTGCCAGTACAGGTCGACAGGGGGCGCTTGGCTACACCTTC. This rearrangement joins TRBV19 to TRBJ1-2; 10 bases map to TRBD1. Germline V lookup: CDR1 LNHDA, CDR2 SQIVND (reference sequence). The CDR3 totals 14 residues. Trimming took 7 bases from V and 7 from J; bases not matched to a gene: 9.

The chain uses TRBV19 and TRBJ2-7; D is perhaps TRBD2 (5 bases). Deletions cut 5 bases from V and 2 bases from J, with 13 bases between. Germline V gives CDR1 LNHDA, CDR2 SQIVND (reference sequence). The CDR3 is 14 amino acids. The CDR3 bases are TGTGCCAGTAGTGATGACTACCCTACCTACGAGCAGTACTTC. This codes for CASSDDYPTYEQYF.

V usage is TRBV19 and J usage is TRBJ2-1; 9 nucleotides match TRBD1. Germline CDR1 is LNHDA and CDR2 is SQIVND (reference sequence). The CDR3 runs 16 residues. With 6 bases clipped from V and 6 bases from J, the junction kept 12 bases outside the gene matches. The CDR3 protein is CASRKTATGGSNEQFF. CDR3 bases: TGTGCCAGTAGAAAAACGGCGACAGGGGGTTCCAATGAGCAGTTCTTC.

The V gene is TRBV10-1, the J gene TRBJ1-6; D call uncertain. This CDR3 has 13 amino acids. The V and J ends lost 0 bases and 7 bases respectively, with 4 bases between them. Germline values: CDR1 WNHNN, CDR2 SYGVQD (reference sequence). CDR3 nucleotides: TGCGCCAGCAGTGAGTCAGAGAATTCACCCCTCCACTTT. Translating gives CASSESENSPLHF.

This chain uses TRBV5-4 with TRBJ2-1; TRBD1 is a possible D gene (6 bases). V shed 0 bases and J shed 4 bases, with 11 bases lying between them. The germline CDR1 and CDR2 sequences are SGHNT and YYREEE (reference sequence). The CDR3 has 15 residues. CDR3 loop: CASSLDRAVYNEQFF. In DNA, the CDR3 is TGTGCCAGCAGCTTGGACAGGGCTGTGTACAATGAGCAGTTCTTC.

The rearrangement links TRBV9 to TRBJ2-7, with TRBD2 matching over 11 bases. Germline assignment: CDR1 SGDLS and CDR2 YYNGEE. Trimming removed 4 bases from V and 7 bases from J; junction bases left unmatched: 7. This CDR3 spans 14 amino acids. CDR3 sequence reads: CASSPGLAAGEQYF. CDR3 bases: TGTGCCAGCAGCCCGGGACTAGCGGCTGGTGAGCAGTACTTC.

In this sample, this clonotype turned up once. V gene TRBV4-3 combines with J gene TRBJ2-7, with 8 bases aligning to TRBD1. There are 17 residues in the CDR3. CDR1 is LGHNA, CDR2 YSLEER, per germline. V shed 3 bases, J shed 3 bases, and the junction held 13 bases outside the gene matches. The CDR3 loop is CASSQTTTGAQLYEQYF. Written as DNA, the CDR3 is TGCGCCAGCAGCCAGACTACGACAGGGGCTCAACTCTACGAGCAGTACTTC.

The chain carries TRBV20-1 and TRBJ1-4, with a weak D call TRBD1 (5 bases). The CDR3 length is 15 residues. Germline CDR1 is DFQATT and CDR2 is SNEGSKA (reference sequence). Trimming removed 1 base at V and 8 bases at J, with 17 bases between. CDR3 region: CSARARGGVEEKLFF. CDR3 nucleotide sequence: TGCAGTGCTAGAGCCCGCGGGGGGGTGGAGGAAAAACTGTTTTTT.

The rearrangement uses TRBV2 and TRBJ1-1; the match to TRBD1 covers 7 bases. The CDR3 sequence is 15 residues long. The J segment lost 5 bases and the V segment lost 3 bases, leaving 9 bases of the junction unmatched. Germline V CDR1 and CDR2: SNHLY, FYNNEI. The CDR3, as DNA: TGTGCCAGCAGTGAGGTAGTCGGCAGGGGGACTGAAGCTTTCTTT. Protein sequence: CASSEVVGRGTEAFF. Supplemented by reference TRBV2 and TRBJ1-1, the full variable domain reads EPEVTQTPSHQVTQMGQEVILRCVPISNHLYFYWYRQILGQKVEFLVSFYNNEISEKSEIFDDQFSVERPDGSNFTLKIRSTKLEDSAMYFCASSEVVGRGTEAFFGQGTRLTVV.

The rearrangement uses TRBV19 and TRBJ2-7; TRBD1 matches 8 bases. CDR1 and CDR2 (germline): LNHDA, SQIVND (reference sequence). The CDR3 consists of 15 residues. The V segment lost 1 base and the J segment 3 bases; nucleotides outside the gene matches: 5. The CDR3 sequence is CASSIGDRGVYEQYF. Here the CDR3 DNA reads TGTGCCAGTAGTATAGGCGACAGGGGCGTCTACGAGCAGTACTTC.

V gene TRBV29-1 combines with J gene TRBJ1-1; the D is unclear. The CDR3 extends over 12 amino acids. Germline V gene sequence: CDR1 SQVTM, CDR2 ANQGSEA. The germline V and J ends were trimmed by 7 bases and 1 base, with 10 bases remaining between them. The CDR3 spells CSGRAGNTEAFF. The CDR3 bases are TGCAGCGGCCGGGCAGGGAACACTGAAGCTTTCTTT. The whole variable domain, remainder taken from reference TRBV29-1 and TRBJ1-1, is SAVISQKPSRDICQRGTSLTIQCQVDSQVTMMFWYRQQPGQSLTLIATANQGSEATYESGFVIDKFPISRPNLTFSTLTVSNMSPEDSSIYLCSGRAGNTEAFFGQGTRLTVV.

The gene calls are TRBV20-1 and TRBJ2-2, with D hard to call. Trimming removed 6 bases at V and 3 bases at J, with 17 bases between. This CDR3 has 15 amino acids. The germline CDR1 and CDR2 sequences are DFQATT and SNEGSKA (reference sequence). CDR3 in DNA: TGCAGTGCCCTAGTGGTAGGGCGGCACACCGGGGAGCTGTTTTTT. Protein product: CSALVVGRHTGELFF.